Below, 24 T cell receptor beta chains from the same sample are listed, as sequenced in a study of T-cell reconstitution after alpha-beta-depleted transplantation in children. Using unique molecular identifiers, the investigators prepared the TCRbeta library. Via MiXCR, TCRdb re-called the PCR reads, giving one row per CDR3 protein. Counted here are about 350,000 distinct CDR3 sequences, 15% to 20% occurring once; the ten biggest clones make up about 41%. The specimen was PBMCs, mostly from graft donor cells, collected 360 days after TCRalphabeta/CD19-depleted stem cell transplant. The origin of the receptors is a male patient under 10 years old who had a stem cell transplant for acute lymphoblastic leukemia, so the T cells may come from the graft donor.

The V call is TRBV6-1, the J call TRBJ1-2; TRBD1 matches at 8 bases. CDR1 is MNHNS, CDR2 SASEGT, per germline. The V gene end was trimmed by 5 bases and the J gene end by 4 bases; junction bases not matched to a gene: 6. The CDR3 totals 14 residues. This CDR3 is CASSPQGAIYGYTF. The CDR3 nucleotides are TGTGCCAGCAGTCCTCAGGGGGCGATCTATGGCTACACCTTC.

The V and J genes are TRBV10-2 and TRBJ1-5, with 8 bases identical to TRBD1. Germline trimming cut 0 bases from V and 3 bases from J; bases unmatched to any gene: 4. The CDR3 consists of 16 residues. CDR1 and CDR2 (germline): WSHSY, SAAADI. In nucleotides, the CDR3 is TGCGCCAGCAGTGAGTCGACCAGGGGGCTCAATCAGCCCCAGCATTTT. Its translation: CASSESTRGLNQPQHF.

This clonotype was seen ten or more times. The CDR3 reads CASSQEPLGELFF. DNA for the CDR3: TGCGCCAGCAGCCAAGAGCCCCTCGGGGAGCTGTTTTTT. This chain joins TRBV4-3 and TRBJ2-2; no definite D call. Trimming left V 0 bases short and J 7 bases short, with 6 bases between. CDR3 length: 13 residues. Germline V gives CDR1 LGHNA, CDR2 YSLEER.

V gene TRBV9 combines with J gene TRBJ2-1, with 7 bases identical to TRBD1. The V gene's germline CDR1 is SGDLS and CDR2 YYNGEE. Trimming took 4 bases from V and 3 from J; bases not matched to a gene: 13. The CDR3 has 17 residues. The CDR3 DNA sequence: TGTGCCAGCAGCCCTTGGGGACAGCCTACCTTCTACAATGAGCAGTTCTTC. Residues: CASSPWGQPTFYNEQFF.

This clonotype was counted at least ten times. The chain has TRBV3-1 and TRBJ2-2, with 8 bases aligning to TRBD2. The CDR3 length is 19 residues. Germline V lookup: CDR1 LGHDT, CDR2 YNNKEL (reference sequence). V lost 0 bases to trimming and J lost 0 bases; unmatched junction nucleotides: 9. CDR3 in amino acids: CASSQDGTRLPPNTGELFF. The CDR3 nucleotides are TGTGCCAGCAGCCAAGACGGGACTAGACTTCCACCGAACACCGGGGAGCTGTTTTTT.

This clonotype was found a few times. V and J are TRBV12-3 or TRBV12-4 and TRBJ2-3; 11 positions match TRBD2. Trimming removed 3 bases from V and 2 bases from J; junction bases left unmatched: 7. This CDR3 region has 17 residues. The CDR3 region is CASSFLTSGILTDTQYF. CDR3 coding DNA: TGTGCCAGCAGTTTTCTGACTAGCGGGATCCTCACAGATACGCAGTATTTT.

This clonotype has only a few counts. The J gene is TRBJ2-1, the V gene TRBV5-6; D ambiguous. This CDR3 has 12 residues. Germline V gives CDR1 SGHDT, CDR2 YYEEEE. The V gene lost 0 bases and the J gene lost 12 bases, with 10 bases spanning the gap. For the CDR3, the DNA is TGTGCCAGCAGCTTGGCGGCAGGAACGCAGTTCTTC. Its protein product is CASSLAAGTQFF.

This clonotype occurred many times. The chain couples TRBV4-1 to TRBJ1-2, with D unclear. Trimming removed 1 base at V and 4 bases at J, with 10 bases between. CDR1 and CDR2 (germline): MGHRA, YSYEKL. The CDR3 covers 14 residues. CDR3 residues: CASSQASGSYGYTF. The CDR3 DNA reads as TGCGCCAGCAGCCAAGCCTCCGGGAGCTATGGCTACACCTTC.

V gene TRBV29-1 combines with J gene TRBJ2-3; D remains unclear. This CDR3 has 13 amino acids. Germline V gene lookup returns CDR1 SQVTM and CDR2 ANQGSEA. The V end was cut by 6 bases, the J end by 4 bases, with 14 bases between. The CDR3 DNA reads TGCAGCGTCGAATGGATTGGGGCAGATACGCAGTATTTT. This translates into CSVEWIGADTQYF.

The chain joins TRBV12-3 or TRBV12-4 to TRBJ2-5; D could derive from TRBD1 or TRBD2 (6 bases each). With 6 bases removed from V and 4 bases from J, the gap between germline ends came to 15 bases. This CDR3 has 14 amino acids. For the CDR3, the DNA is TGTGCCAGCAGCACCGGTGGAGGGGGAGAGACCCAGTACTTC. Translation: CASSTGGGGETQYF.

The rearrangement joins TRBV10-1 to TRBJ2-3; 7 positions agree with TRBD1. The CDR3 runs 13 residues. J was trimmed by 2 bases and V by 6 bases; bases with no gene match: 2. Germline CDR1 reads WNHNN; CDR2 reads SYGVQD (reference sequence). CDR3 region: CASSDRATDTQYF. DNA of the CDR3: TGCGCCAGCAGCGACAGGGCCACAGATACGCAGTATTTT.

In its sample, this clonotype was seen many times. This chain connects TRBV9 to TRBJ2-5, with unresolved D. Germline CDR1 SGDLS, CDR2 YYNGEE. With 0 bases removed from V and 2 bases from J, the gap between germline ends came to 20 bases. The CDR3 contains 18 residues. The CDR3 loop is CASSVEYGPVLRQETQYF. The DNA of the CDR3 is TGTGCCAGCAGCGTAGAGTACGGTCCGGTGTTGCGGCAAGAGACCCAGTACTTC.

This clonotype occurred once. The V call is TRBV29-1, the J call TRBJ2-1, with a possible D match to TRBD2 (6 bases). The CDR3 totals 13 residues. Trimming shortened V by 3 bases and J by 6 bases, and 12 bases separated the two germline ends. The V gene's germline CDR1 is SQVTM and CDR2 ANQGSEA. CDR3 sequence (DNA): TGCAGCGTTGACGGGAGACTTGTCAATGAGCAGTTCTTC. Translating gives CSVDGRLVNEQFF.

This clonotype was counted a few times. The V and J genes are TRBV12-3 or TRBV12-4 and TRBJ1-1, with D possibly TRBD1 on 5 matching bases. V lost 4 bases and J lost 2, with 11 bases in between. CDR3 length equals 14 residues. CDR3 protein: CASSWDGVNTEAFF. The CDR3 DNA sequence: TGTGCCAGCAGTTGGGACGGCGTCAACACTGAAGCTTTCTTT.

This clonotype was seen only a few times. V usage is TRBV7-8 and J usage is TRBJ2-5; D is undetermined. CDR1 SGHVS and CDR2 FQNEAQ come from the germline V gene. The CDR3 covers 14 residues. The V end was cut by 2 bases, the J end by 2 bases, with 9 bases between. Written as DNA, the CDR3 is TGTGCCAGCAGCTTAAGGTCCTCACAAGAGACCCAGTACTTC. Its protein product is CASSLRSSQETQYF.

This clonotype was seen more than once but under ten times. The J gene is TRBJ1-2, the V gene TRBV10-3; possibly TRBD1 for D (5 bases). The CDR3 runs to 12 residues. V shed 4 bases and J shed 8 bases, with 11 bases lying between them. CDR1 ENHRY and CDR2 SYGVKD come from the germline V gene. The CDR3 region has the DNA TGTGCCATCAGTGGGTCGGGACGGGGCTACACCTTC. Its protein product is CAISGSGRGYTF.

V and J are TRBV24-1 and TRBJ1-1; 11 nucleotides agree with TRBD1. The CDR3 spans 12 residues. The V gene end was trimmed by 9 bases and the J gene end by 11 bases; junction bases not matched to a gene: 7. CDR1 is KGHDR and CDR2 is SFDVKD in the germline V gene. This CDR3 reads CATAGTGGDAFF. CDR3 DNA sequence: TGTGCCACCGCCGGGACAGGGGGTGACGCTTTCTTT.

V is TRBV20-1 and J is TRBJ2-2, with a tentative D call TRBD1 (5 bases). The CDR3 spans 14 residues. The V and J ends lost 3 bases and 1 base respectively, with 9 bases between them. Germline CDR1 DFQATT, CDR2 SNEGSKA (reference sequence). CDR3 residues: CSASGQGNTGELFF. As DNA, the CDR3 is TGCAGTGCTAGTGGGCAGGGGAACACCGGGGAGCTGTTTTTT.

V gene TRBV29-1 combines with J gene TRBJ1-5; D gene uncertain. The CDR3 covers 13 residues. CDR1 is SQVTM, CDR2 ANQGSEA, per germline. Trimming took off 8 bases at V and 9 bases at J, with 20 bases between the two ends. As DNA, the CDR3 is TGCAGCTTCATGAAGAGTCCCTCTTCGCCCCAGCATTTT. Encoded protein: CSFMKSPSSPQHF.

This clonotype was recorded many times. The V gene is TRBV7-9, the J gene TRBJ1-1; TRBD1 might be the D (6 bases). This CDR3 is built from 13 residues. In germline, CDR1 is SEHNR, CDR2 FQNEAQ (reference sequence). V was trimmed by 8 bases and J by 5 bases, leaving 15 bases between them. The CDR3 DNA is TGTGCCAGCGGTAAACAGGGAGGGACTGAAGCTTTCTTT. Translating gives CASGKQGGTEAFF.

This clonotype was recorded many times. The chain is built from TRBV4-3 and TRBJ1-3; D call uncertain. This CDR3 is 14 amino acids long. CDR1 and CDR2 (germline): LGHNA, YSLEER. V lost 0 bases, J lost 0 bases, and 3 bases lay in between. The CDR3, as DNA: TGCGCCAGCAGCCAAGACAGCTCTGGAAACACCATATATTTT. It codes for CASSQDSSGNTIYF.

The chain carries TRBV28 and TRBJ1-6; D unresolved. The CDR3 spans 16 residues. Deletions cut 2 bases from V and 0 bases from J, with 8 bases between. Germline CDR1 is MDHEN and CDR2 is SYDVKM. The CDR3 is CASSLRPSSYNSPLHF. DNA for the CDR3: TGTGCCAGCAGTTTACGCCCCAGCTCCTATAATTCACCCCTCCACTTT. Together with reference TRBV28 and TRBJ1-6, the CDR3 gives the full variable domain: DVKVTQSSRYLVKRTGEKVFLECVQDMDHENMFWYRQDPGLGLRLIYFSYDVKMKEKGDIPEGYSVSREKKERFSLILESASTNQTSMYLCASSLRPSSYNSPLHFGNGTRLTVT.

There are a few counts of this clonotype. The rearrangement uses TRBV5-1 and TRBJ1-1; 9 bases map to TRBD1. J gave up 4 bases and V 4 bases, and 23 bases lay outside the gene matches. The CDR3 has 20 residues. Germline assignment: CDR1 SGHRS and CDR2 YFSETQ. The CDR3 DNA reads TGCGCCAGCAGCCCCGTGGCAGGGACAGGGAGACGGACGGGTTTCACTGAAGCTTTCTTT. This sequence encodes CASSPVAGTGRRTGFTEAFF.

This clonotype has only a few counts. The rearrangement uses TRBV9 and TRBJ2-3; 12 nucleotides match TRBD2. Germline V CDR1 and CDR2: SGDLS, YYNGEE. The V and J ends lost 4 bases and 2 bases, in that order; junction bases with no gene match: 5. The CDR3 is 16 residues long. Here the CDR3 DNA reads TGTGCCAGCAGCCACAGGACTAGCGGGAACACAGATACGCAGTATTTT. Protein: CASSHRTSGNTDTQYF.